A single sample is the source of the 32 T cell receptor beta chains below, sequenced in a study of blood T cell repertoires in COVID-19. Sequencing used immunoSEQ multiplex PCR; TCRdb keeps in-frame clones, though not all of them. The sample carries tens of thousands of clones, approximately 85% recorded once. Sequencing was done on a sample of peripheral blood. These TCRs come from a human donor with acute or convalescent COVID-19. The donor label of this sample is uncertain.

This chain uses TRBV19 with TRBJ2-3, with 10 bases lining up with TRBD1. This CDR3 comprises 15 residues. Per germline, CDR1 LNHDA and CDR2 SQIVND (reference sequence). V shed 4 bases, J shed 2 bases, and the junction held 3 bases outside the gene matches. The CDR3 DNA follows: TGTGCCAGTAGTAGGGGGACAGGGGCCACAGATACGCAGTATTTT. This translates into CASSRGTGATDTQYF.

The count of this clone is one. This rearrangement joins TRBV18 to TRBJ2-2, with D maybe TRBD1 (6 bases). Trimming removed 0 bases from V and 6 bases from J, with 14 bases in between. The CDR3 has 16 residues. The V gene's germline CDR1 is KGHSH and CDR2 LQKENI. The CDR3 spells CASSPPQKQGSGELFF. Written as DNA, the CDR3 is TGTGCCAGCTCACCACCGCAAAAACAGGGATCCGGGGAGCTGTTTTTT.

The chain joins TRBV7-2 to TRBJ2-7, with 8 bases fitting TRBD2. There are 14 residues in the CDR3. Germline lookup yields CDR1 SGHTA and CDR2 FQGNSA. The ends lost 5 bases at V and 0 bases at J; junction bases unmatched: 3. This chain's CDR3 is CASSDGTSSYEQYF. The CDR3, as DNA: TGTGCCAGCAGCGACGGGACTAGCTCCTACGAGCAGTACTTC. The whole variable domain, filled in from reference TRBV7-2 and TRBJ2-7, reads GAGVSQSPSNKVTEKGKDVELRCDPISGHTALYWYRQSLGQGLEFLIYFQGNSAPDKSGLPSDRFSAERTGGSVSTLTIQRTQQEDSAVYLCASSDGTSSYEQYFGPGTRLTVT.

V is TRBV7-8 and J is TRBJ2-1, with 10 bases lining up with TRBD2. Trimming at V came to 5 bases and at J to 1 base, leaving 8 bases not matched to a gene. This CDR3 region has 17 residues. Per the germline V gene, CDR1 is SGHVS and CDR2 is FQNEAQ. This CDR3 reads CASSQDWTSGSYNEQFF. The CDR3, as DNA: TGTGCCAGCAGCCAAGACTGGACTAGCGGTTCCTACAATGAGCAGTTCTTC.

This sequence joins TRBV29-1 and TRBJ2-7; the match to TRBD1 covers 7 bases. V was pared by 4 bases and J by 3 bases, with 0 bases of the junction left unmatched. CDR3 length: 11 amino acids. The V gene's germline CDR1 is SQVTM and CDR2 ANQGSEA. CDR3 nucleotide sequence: TGCAGCGTTGCAGGGGGCTACGAGCAGTACTTC. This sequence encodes CSVAGGYEQYF.

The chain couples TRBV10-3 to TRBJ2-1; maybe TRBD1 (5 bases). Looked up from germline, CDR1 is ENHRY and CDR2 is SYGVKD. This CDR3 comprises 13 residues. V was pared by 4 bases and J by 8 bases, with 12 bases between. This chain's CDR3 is CAISGLGADEQFF. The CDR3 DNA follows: TGTGCCATCAGTGGCTTAGGGGCCGATGAGCAGTTCTTC.

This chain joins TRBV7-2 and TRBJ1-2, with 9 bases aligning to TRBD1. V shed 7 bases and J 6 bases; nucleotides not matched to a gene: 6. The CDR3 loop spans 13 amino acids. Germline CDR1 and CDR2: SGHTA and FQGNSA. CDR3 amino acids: CASNEQGADGYTF. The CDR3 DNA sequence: TGTGCCAGCAACGAACAGGGGGCAGATGGCTACACCTTC.

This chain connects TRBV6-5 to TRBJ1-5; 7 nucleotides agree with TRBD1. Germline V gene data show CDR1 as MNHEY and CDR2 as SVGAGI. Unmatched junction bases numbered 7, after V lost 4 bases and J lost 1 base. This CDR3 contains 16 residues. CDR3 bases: TGTGCCAGCAGTTTATCGGGACAGCGGAGCAATCAGCCCCAGCATTTT. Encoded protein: CASSLSGQRSNQPQHF.

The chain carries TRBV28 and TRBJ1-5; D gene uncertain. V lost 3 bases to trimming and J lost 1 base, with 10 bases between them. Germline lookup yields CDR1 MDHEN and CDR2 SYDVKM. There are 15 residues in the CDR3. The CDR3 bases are TGTGCCAGCAGTTTCCGTTCGGGGAGCAATCAGCCCCAGCATTTT. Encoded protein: CASSFRSGSNQPQHF.

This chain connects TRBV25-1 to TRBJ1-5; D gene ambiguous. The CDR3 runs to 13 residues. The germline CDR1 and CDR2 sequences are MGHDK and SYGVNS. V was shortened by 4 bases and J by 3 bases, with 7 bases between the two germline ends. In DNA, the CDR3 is TGTGCCAGCAGTGCAGGTTTCAATCAGCCCCAGCATTTT. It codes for CASSAGFNQPQHF.

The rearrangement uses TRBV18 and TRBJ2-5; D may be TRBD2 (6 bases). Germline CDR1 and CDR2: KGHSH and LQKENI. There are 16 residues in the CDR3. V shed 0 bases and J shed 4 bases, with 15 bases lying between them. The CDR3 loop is CASSPPRAGRGETQYF. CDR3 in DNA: TGTGCCAGCTCACCACCGAGAGCAGGGCGGGGAGAGACCCAGTACTTC.

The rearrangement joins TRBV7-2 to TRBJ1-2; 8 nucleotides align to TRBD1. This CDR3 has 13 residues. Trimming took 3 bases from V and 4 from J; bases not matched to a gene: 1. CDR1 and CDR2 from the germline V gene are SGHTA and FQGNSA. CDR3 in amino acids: CASSFGQGYGYTF. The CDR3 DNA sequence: TGTGCCAGCAGCTTCGGACAGGGCTATGGCTACACCTTC.

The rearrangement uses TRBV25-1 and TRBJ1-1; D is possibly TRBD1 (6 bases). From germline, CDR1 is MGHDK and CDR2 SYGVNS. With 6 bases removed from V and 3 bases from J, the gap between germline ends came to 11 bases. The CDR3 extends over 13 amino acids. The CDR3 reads CASRRGLDTEAFF. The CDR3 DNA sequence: TGTGCCAGCAGGAGGGGGTTGGACACTGAAGCTTTCTTT.

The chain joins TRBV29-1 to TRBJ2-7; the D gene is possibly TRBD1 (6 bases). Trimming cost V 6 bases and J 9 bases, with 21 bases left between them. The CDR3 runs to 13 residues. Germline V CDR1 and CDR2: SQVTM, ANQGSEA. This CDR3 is CSVIDRPVGGQYF. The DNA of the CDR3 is TGCAGCGTCATAGACAGGCCTGTCGGAGGGCAGTACTTC.

CDR3 bases: TGTGCCAGCAGTGTCCCAGGTGATTTTGGGGAAAAACTGTTTTTT. Translated: CASSVPGDFGEKLFF. This chain links TRBV2 with TRBJ1-4, with unresolved D. V gave up 4 bases and J gave up 8 bases, with 17 bases separating them. Germline CDR1 is SNHLY and CDR2 is FYNNEI. The CDR3 contains 15 residues.

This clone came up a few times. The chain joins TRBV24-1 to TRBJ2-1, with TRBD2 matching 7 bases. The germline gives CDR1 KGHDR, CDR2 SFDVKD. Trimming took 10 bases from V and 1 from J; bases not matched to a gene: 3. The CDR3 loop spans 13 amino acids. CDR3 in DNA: TGTGCCACGCGCGGGAGATCCTACAATGAGCAGTTCTTC. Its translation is CATRGRSYNEQFF.

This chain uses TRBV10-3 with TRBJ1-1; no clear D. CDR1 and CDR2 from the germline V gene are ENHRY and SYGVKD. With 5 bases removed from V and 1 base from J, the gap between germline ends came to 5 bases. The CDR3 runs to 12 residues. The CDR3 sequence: CAISRQNTEAFF. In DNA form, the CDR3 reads TGTGCCATCAGTAGACAGAACACTGAAGCTTTCTTT.

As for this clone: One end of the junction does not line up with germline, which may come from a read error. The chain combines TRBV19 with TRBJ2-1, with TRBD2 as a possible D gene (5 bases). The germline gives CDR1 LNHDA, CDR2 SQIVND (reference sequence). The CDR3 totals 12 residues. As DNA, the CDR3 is TGTGCCAGTAGTACCCCTGGACTTGAGGAGTTCTTC. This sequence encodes CASSTPGLEEFF.

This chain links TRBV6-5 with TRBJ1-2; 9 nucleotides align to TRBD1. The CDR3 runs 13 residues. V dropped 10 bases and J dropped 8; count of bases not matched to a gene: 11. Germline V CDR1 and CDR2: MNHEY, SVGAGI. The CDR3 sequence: CATRQGGGGGYTF. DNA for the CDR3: TGTGCCACCCGACAGGGGGGGGGCGGCGGCTACACCTTC.

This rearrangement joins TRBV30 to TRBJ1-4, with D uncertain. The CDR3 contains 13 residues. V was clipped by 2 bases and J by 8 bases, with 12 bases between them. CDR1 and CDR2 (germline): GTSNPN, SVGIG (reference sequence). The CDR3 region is CAWSTGVDEKLFF. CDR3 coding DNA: TGTGCCTGGAGTACGGGTGTTGACGAAAAACTGTTTTTT.

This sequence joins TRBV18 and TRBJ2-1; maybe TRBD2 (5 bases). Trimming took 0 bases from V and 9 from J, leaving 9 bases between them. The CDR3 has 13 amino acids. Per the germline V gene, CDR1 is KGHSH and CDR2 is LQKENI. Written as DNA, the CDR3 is TGTGCCAGCTCACCACCTGCCCGGGGTGAGCAGTTCTTC. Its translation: CASSPPARGEQFF.

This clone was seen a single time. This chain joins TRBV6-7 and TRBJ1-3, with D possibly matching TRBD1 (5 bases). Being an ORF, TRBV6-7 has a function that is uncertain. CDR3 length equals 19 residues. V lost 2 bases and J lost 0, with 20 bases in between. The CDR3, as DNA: TGTGCCAGCAGTTACGACAGATTCGATCCGAGCCGCTCTGGAAACACCATATATTTT. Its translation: CASSYDRFDPSRSGNTIYF.

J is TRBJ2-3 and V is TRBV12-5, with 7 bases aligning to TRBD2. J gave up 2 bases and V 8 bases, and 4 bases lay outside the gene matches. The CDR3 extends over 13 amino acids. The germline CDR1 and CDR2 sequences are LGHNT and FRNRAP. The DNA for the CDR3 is TGTGCTAGTTTCGGGACTATCACAGATACGCAGTATTTT. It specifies CASFGTITDTQYF.

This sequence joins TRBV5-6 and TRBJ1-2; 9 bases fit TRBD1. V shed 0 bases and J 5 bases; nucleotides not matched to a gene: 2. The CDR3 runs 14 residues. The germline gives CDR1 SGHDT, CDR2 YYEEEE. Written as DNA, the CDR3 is TGTGCCAGCAGCTTGGGGACAGGGGCTTATGGCTACACCTTC. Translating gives CASSLGTGAYGYTF. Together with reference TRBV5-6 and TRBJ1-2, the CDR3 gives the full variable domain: DAGVTQSPTHLIKTRGQQVTLRCSPKSGHDTVSWYQQALGQGPQFIFQYYEEEERQRGNFPDRFSGHQFPNYSSELNVNALLLGDSALYLCASSLGTGAYGYTFGSGTRLTVV.

In DNA, the CDR3 is TGCGCCAGCAGCCTTCTAAAGCTGGGACAGTTCTCTTACGAGCAGTACTTC. Residues: CASSLLKLGQFSYEQYF. The chain joins TRBV4-1 to TRBJ2-7; 7 bases are a match to TRBD1. Losses at the gene ends were 4 bases for V and 4 bases for J; bases not matched to a gene: 16. This CDR3 comprises 17 residues. Germline assignment: CDR1 MGHRA and CDR2 YSYEKL.

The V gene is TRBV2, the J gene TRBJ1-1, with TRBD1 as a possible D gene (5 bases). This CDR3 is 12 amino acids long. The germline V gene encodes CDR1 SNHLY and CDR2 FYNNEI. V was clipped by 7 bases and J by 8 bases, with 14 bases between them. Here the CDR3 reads CASTVGAGEAFF. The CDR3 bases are TGTGCCAGCACCGTAGGGGCGGGGGAAGCTTTCTTT.

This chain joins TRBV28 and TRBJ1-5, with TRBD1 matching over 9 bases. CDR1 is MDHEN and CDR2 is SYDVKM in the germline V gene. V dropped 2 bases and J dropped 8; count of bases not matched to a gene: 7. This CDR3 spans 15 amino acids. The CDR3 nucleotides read TGTGCCAGCAGTTTAGGGACAGGGAACATGAAGCCCCAGCATTTT. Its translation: CASSLGTGNMKPQHF.

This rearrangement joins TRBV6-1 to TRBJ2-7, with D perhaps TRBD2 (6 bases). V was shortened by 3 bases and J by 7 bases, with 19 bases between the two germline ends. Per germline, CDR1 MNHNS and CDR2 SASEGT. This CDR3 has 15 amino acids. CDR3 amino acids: CASSDPGTPTGEQYF. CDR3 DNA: TGTGCCAGCAGTGACCCCGGGACTCCGACCGGTGAGCAGTACTTC.

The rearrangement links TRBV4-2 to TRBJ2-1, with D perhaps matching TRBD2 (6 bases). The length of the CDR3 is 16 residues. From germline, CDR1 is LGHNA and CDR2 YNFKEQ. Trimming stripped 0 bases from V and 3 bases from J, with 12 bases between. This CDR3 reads CASSQEYGGDYNEQFF. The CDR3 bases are TGTGCCAGCAGCCAAGAGTATGGAGGGGACTACAATGAGCAGTTCTTC.

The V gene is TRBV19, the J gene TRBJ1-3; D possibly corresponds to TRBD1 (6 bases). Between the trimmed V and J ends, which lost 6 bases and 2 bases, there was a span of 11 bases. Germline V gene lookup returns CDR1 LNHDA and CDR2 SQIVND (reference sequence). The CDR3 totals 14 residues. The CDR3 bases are TGTGCCAGTAGGCTCACAGGGACTGGAAACACCATATATTTT. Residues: CASRLTGTGNTIYF.

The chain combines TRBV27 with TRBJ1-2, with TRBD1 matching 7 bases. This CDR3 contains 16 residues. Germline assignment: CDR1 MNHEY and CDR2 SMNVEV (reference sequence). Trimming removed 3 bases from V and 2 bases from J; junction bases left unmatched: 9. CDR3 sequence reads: CASSFYTGDLNYGYTF. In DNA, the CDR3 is TGTGCCAGCAGTTTCTATACAGGGGACCTAAACTATGGCTACACCTTC.

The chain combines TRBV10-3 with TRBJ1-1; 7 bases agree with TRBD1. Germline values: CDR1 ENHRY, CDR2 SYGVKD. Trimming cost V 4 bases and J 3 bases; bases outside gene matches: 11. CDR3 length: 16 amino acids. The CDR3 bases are TGTGCCATCAGTGCTATCTCACAGGGGAAGGACACTGAAGCTTTCTTT. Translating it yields CAISAISQGKDTEAFF.